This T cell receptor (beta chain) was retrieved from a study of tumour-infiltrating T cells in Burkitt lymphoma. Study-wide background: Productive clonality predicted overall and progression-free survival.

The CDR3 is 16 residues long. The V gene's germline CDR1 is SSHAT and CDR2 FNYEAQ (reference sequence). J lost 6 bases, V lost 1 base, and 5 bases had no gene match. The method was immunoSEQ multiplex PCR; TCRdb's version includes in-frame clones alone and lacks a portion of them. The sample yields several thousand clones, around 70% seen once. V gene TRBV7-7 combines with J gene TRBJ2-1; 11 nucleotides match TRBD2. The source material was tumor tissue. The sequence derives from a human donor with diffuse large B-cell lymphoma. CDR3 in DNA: TGTGCCAGCAGCTTAGGGACTAGCGGGTCTGCCAATGAGCAGTTCTTC. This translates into CASSLGTSGSANEQFF.